The 29 T cell receptor beta chains below come from one sample, sequenced in a study of human T cells and chemical hapten exposure. Via MiXCR, TCRdb re-called the 5' RACE reads, giving one row per CDR3 protein. The sample lists about 120,000 distinct CDR3 sequences, approximately 19% seen once, with 2.5% to 3% in the top ten. Someone pulled total RNA out of unfractionated whole blood. These receptors came from a human donor in good health.

This clonotype was detected only a few times. The chain combines TRBV25-1 with TRBJ1-1, with D possibly TRBD1 on 5 matching bases. The V end was cut by 6 bases, the J end by 1 base, with 12 bases between. Germline loops: CDR1 MGHDK, CDR2 SYGVNS. This CDR3 has 14 residues. CDR3 residues: CASSREGSNTEAFF. CDR3 DNA: TGTGCCAGCAGCCGGGAGGGGTCGAACACTGAAGCTTTCTTT. The full variable domain, with the rest looked up from reference TRBV25-1 and TRBJ1-1, is EADIYQTPRYLVIGTGKKITLECSQTMGHDKMYWYQQDPGMELHLIHYSYGVNSTEKGDLSSESTVSRIRTEHFPLTLESARPSHTSQYLCASSREGSNTEAFFGQGTRLTVV.

This clonotype has only a few counts. The chain uses TRBV6-5 and TRBJ2-2; D not resolved. Germline V CDR1 and CDR2: MNHEY, SVGAGI. The CDR3 is 14 residues long. Trimming removed 7 bases from V and 1 base from J, with 10 bases in between. CDR3 protein: CASTPGRNTGELFF. The CDR3 DNA sequence: TGTGCCAGCACCCCCGGTCGGAACACCGGGGAGCTGTTTTTT.

The chain couples TRBV12-3 or TRBV12-4 to TRBJ2-3; D is undetermined. V lost 8 bases, J lost 4 bases, and 7 bases lay in between. The CDR3 sequence is 11 residues long. CDR3 amino acids: CASGASDTQYF. In DNA, the CDR3 is TGTGCCAGCGGTGCCTCAGATACGCAGTATTTT.

The table lists this clonotype with a few counts. The CDR3 DNA reads TGTGCCAGCAGTTTACACGACACCGGGGAGCTGTTTTTT. This sequence encodes CASSLHDTGELFF. The rearrangement uses TRBV12-3 or TRBV12-4 and TRBJ2-2, with D uncertain. The CDR3 is 13 amino acids. Trimming took off 2 bases at V and 3 bases at J, with 4 bases between the two ends.

The rearrangement uses TRBV6-1 and TRBJ2-1, with 12 bases fitting TRBD2. This CDR3 has 14 residues. V lost 6 bases and J lost 7; bases outside the gene matches: 4. The germline gives CDR1 MNHNS, CDR2 SASEGT. The CDR3 region has the DNA TGTGCCAGCAGAGGACTAGCGGGAATGAATGAGCAGTTCTTC. Its protein is CASRGLAGMNEQFF.

The chain's CDR3 is CASSPLPGLAGGTGTQYF. The CDR3 DNA is TGTGCCAGCAGCCCCCTCCCGGGACTAGCGGGAGGTACTGGTACGCAGTATTTT. V and J are TRBV7-8 and TRBJ2-3, with 15 bases matching TRBD2. The V and J ends lost 5 bases and 8 bases, in that order; junction bases with no gene match: 14. Germline CDR1 SGHVS, CDR2 FQNEAQ. The CDR3 is 18 amino acids.

The chain uses TRBV7-8 and TRBJ1-1; D not certain. Germline V lookup: CDR1 SGHVS, CDR2 FQNEAQ. The CDR3 spans 14 residues. The V gene lost 0 bases and the J gene lost 7 bases, with 12 bases spanning the gap. In DNA, the CDR3 is TGTGCCAGCAGCTTAGCGGATCGGTCAAATGAAGCTTTCTTT. Encoded protein: CASSLADRSNEAFF.

Concerning this clonotype: One end of the junction does not line up with germline, which may come from a read error. The rearrangement uses TRBV7-7 and TRBJ2-5, with 8 positions matching TRBD2. Germline V gene sequence: CDR1 SSHAT, CDR2 FNYEAQ (reference sequence). This CDR3 has 14 amino acids. The CDR3 spells CASRRSGRGETQYF. The CDR3 coding sequence is TGTGCTAGCAGACGAAGCGGGAGAGGGGAGACCCAGTACTTC.

This chain joins TRBV29-1 and TRBJ1-4; D uncertain. The V and J ends lost 4 bases and 8 bases respectively, with 8 bases between them. Germline CDR1 is SQVTM and CDR2 is ANQGSEA. The CDR3 has 11 amino acids. Written as DNA, the CDR3 is TGCAGCGTTGGGACCCCCGAAAAACTGTTTTTT. Translation gives CSVGTPEKLFF.

The chain uses TRBV6-2 or TRBV6-3 and TRBJ2-1; the match to TRBD1 covers 10 bases. Germline V gives CDR1 MNHEY, CDR2 SVGEGT. CDR3 length equals 16 residues. J lost 0 bases, V lost 6 bases, and 5 bases had no gene match. This chain's CDR3 is CASSPTGGISYNEQFF. The CDR3 DNA follows: TGTGCCAGCAGCCCGACAGGGGGCATCTCCTACAATGAGCAGTTCTTC.

CDR3 DNA: TGTGCCAGCAGCTCCAGATTGAACACTGAAGCTTTCTTT. It is translated as CASSSRLNTEAFF. The rearrangement uses TRBV7-2 and TRBJ1-1, with D hard to call. This CDR3 spans 13 amino acids. Trimming removed 4 bases at V and 0 bases at J, with 6 bases between. The germline CDR1 and CDR2 sequences are SGHTA and FQGNSA.

This clonotype turned up a few times. This chain uses TRBV7-3 with TRBJ2-6; D call uncertain. V shed 4 bases and J shed 0 bases, with 13 bases lying between them. CDR3 length: 17 amino acids. The V gene's germline CDR1 is SGHTA and CDR2 FQGTGA. The CDR3 is CASSSPNISSGANVLTF. CDR3 DNA sequence: TGTGCCAGCAGCTCCCCAAACATTTCCTCTGGGGCCAACGTCCTGACTTTC.

V gene TRBV7-2 combines with J gene TRBJ1-2, with D tentatively TRBD1 (5 bases). Per germline, CDR1 SGHTA and CDR2 FQGNSA. V lost 4 bases and J 8 bases, leaving 14 bases between the germline ends. The CDR3 runs 13 residues. CDR3 sequence: CASSSGLVGGYTF. CDR3 nucleotides: TGTGCCAGCAGCTCAGGGCTAGTAGGCGGCTACACCTTC.

This clonotype was counted between two and nine times. The rearrangement uses TRBV19 and TRBJ2-7; perhaps TRBD2 as D (6 bases). Trimming left V 5 bases short and J 10 bases short, with 15 bases between. The germline V gene has CDR1 LNHDA and CDR2 SQIVND (reference sequence). The CDR3 is 12 amino acids. The CDR3: CASSPPGDRQYF. The CDR3 bases are TGTGCCAGTAGTCCCCCGGGGGATCGCCAGTACTTC.

This clonotype has more than one count but fewer than ten. This chain joins TRBV18 and TRBJ2-5; the D is unclear. V was clipped by 3 bases and J by 4 bases, with 12 bases between them. Germline V CDR1 and CDR2: KGHSH, LQKENI. The CDR3 sequence is 14 residues long. This chain's CDR3 is CASSPLERTETQYF. The CDR3 DNA reads as TGTGCCAGCTCACCCCTCGAACGGACAGAGACCCAGTACTTC.

The genes are TRBV20-1 and TRBJ1-5; the D is unclear. The CDR3 consists of 14 residues. The V gene's germline CDR1 is DFQATT and CDR2 SNEGSKA (reference sequence). Trimming stripped 6 bases from V and 4 bases from J, with 16 bases between. CDR3 in amino acids: CSAPARQENQPQHF. The CDR3 DNA sequence: TGCAGTGCCCCTGCCCGGCAGGAGAATCAGCCCCAGCATTTT.

This clonotype was found a few times. J is TRBJ2-7 and V is TRBV24-1, with a tentative D call TRBD1 (6 bases). This CDR3 is 15 amino acids long. The V end lost 4 bases, the J end lost 3 bases, and 15 bases lay between the germline ends. Germline values: CDR1 KGHDR, CDR2 SFDVKD. The CDR3 coding sequence is TGTGCCACCAGTGACGCAGGGGAAAGTTTCTACGAGCAGTACTTC. It translates to CATSDAGESFYEQYF.

This chain uses TRBV6-1 with TRBJ2-5; D tentatively reads TRBD1 or TRBD2 (5 bases each). Germline lookup yields CDR1 MNHNS and CDR2 SASEGT. The CDR3 covers 15 residues. The V gene lost 4 bases and the J gene lost 2 bases, with 14 bases spanning the gap. The CDR3 DNA sequence: TGTGCCAGCAGTGCCTCTTGGGGGTTGCAAGAGACCCAGTACTTC. It is translated as CASSASWGLQETQYF.

The sample holds a few counts of this clonotype. The rearrangement links TRBV7-9 to TRBJ2-5, with D possibly matching TRBD2 (5 bases). V was cut by 1 base and J by 5 bases, with 17 bases left in between. CDR1 is SEHNR, CDR2 FQNEAQ, per germline (reference sequence). This CDR3 is built from 16 residues. CDR3 DNA sequence: TGTGCCAGCAGCTTAGTAGTAACTAGTGACAAGGAGACCCAGTACTTC. Translating it yields CASSLVVTSDKETQYF.

V is TRBV25-1 and J is TRBJ2-2; 7 bases match TRBD1. The CDR3 runs 15 residues. Looked up from germline, CDR1 is MGHDK and CDR2 is SYGVNS. V dropped 3 bases and J dropped 7; count of bases not matched to a gene: 8. This chain's CDR3 is CASSDPTGAIGELFF. The CDR3, as DNA: TGTGCCAGCAGTGATCCTACAGGGGCGATCGGGGAGCTGTTTTTT. Based on the CDR3 plus reference TRBV25-1 and TRBJ2-2, the full variable domain is EADIYQTPRYLVIGTGKKITLECSQTMGHDKMYWYQQDPGMELHLIHYSYGVNSTEKGDLSSESTVSRIRTEHFPLTLESARPSHTSQYLCASSDPTGAIGELFFGEGSRLTVL.

DNA of the CDR3: TGTGCCACCAGTGACTCTGGACCTAGCTGTGGCTACACCTTC. Amino acid sequence: CATSDSGPSCGYTF. The V call is TRBV24-1, the J call TRBJ1-2; D ambiguous. Germline V CDR1 and CDR2: KGHDR, SFDVKD. The V end was cut by 4 bases, the J end by 7 bases, with 15 bases between. The CDR3 contains 14 residues.

The table lists this clonotype with a few counts. The rearrangement uses TRBV18 and TRBJ1-2, with D unclear. The germline gives CDR1 KGHSH, CDR2 LQKENI. The CDR3 totals 17 residues. Trimming took 4 bases from V and 5 from J, leaving 23 bases between them. CDR3 DNA: TGTGCCAGCTCACAGGGTACATGGGTGCCCTTTGGGTATGGCTACACCTTC. Translating gives CASSQGTWVPFGYGYTF.

This clonotype was found a few times. The genes are TRBV28 and TRBJ1-5; D is possibly TRBD1 (6 bases). Looked up from germline, CDR1 is MDHEN and CDR2 is SYDVKM. There are 17 residues in the CDR3. V was shortened by 5 bases and J by 3 bases, with 20 bases between the two germline ends. The CDR3 sequence: CASSPGQISSDNQPQHF. In DNA, the CDR3 is TGTGCCAGCAGTCCCGGACAGATCTCCTCTGACAATCAGCCCCAGCATTTT.

This clonotype turned up a few times. V gene TRBV4-2 combines with J gene TRBJ1-3; 7 nucleotides agree with TRBD1. J was trimmed by 0 bases and V by 3 bases; bases with no gene match: 5. This CDR3 comprises 16 residues. Germline CDR1 LGHNA, CDR2 YNFKEQ. CDR3 nucleotides: TGTGCCAGCAGCCATCGACAGGGACCCTCTGGAAACACCATATATTTT. Its protein product is CASSHRQGPSGNTIYF.

The chain employs TRBV5-6 and TRBJ2-2; 12 bases agree with TRBD1. Unmatched junction bases numbered 8, after V lost 1 base and J lost 7 bases. The CDR3 contains 17 residues. Looked up from germline, CDR1 is SGHDT and CDR2 is YYEEEE. As DNA, the CDR3 is TGTGCCAGCAGCTTGTTTGGGACAGGGGGCGCCGGCGGGGAGCTGTTTTTT. This sequence encodes CASSLFGTGGAGGELFF.

The chain couples TRBV9 to TRBJ1-1; D is perhaps TRBD1 (6 bases). The CDR3 spans 14 residues. In germline, CDR1 is SGDLS, CDR2 YYNGEE. The V gene lost 3 bases and the J gene lost 6 bases, with 15 bases spanning the gap. CDR3 nucleotides: TGTGCCAGCAGCGGAGGGGGGTCTACCCCTGAAGCTTTCTTT. Amino acids: CASSGGGSTPEAFF.

The CDR3 sequence: CASRLQPPGPSGNTIYF. CDR3 nucleotide sequence: TGTGCCAGCCGACTCCAACCTCCGGGACCCTCTGGAAACACCATATATTTT. The V and J genes are TRBV18 and TRBJ1-3, with D tentatively TRBD1 (5 bases). Germline V lookup: CDR1 KGHSH, CDR2 LQKENI. Trimming pared 8 bases from V and 0 bases from J, leaving 20 bases between. The CDR3 runs 17 residues.

This clonotype has a handful of counts. The V gene is TRBV20-1, the J gene TRBJ2-3, with 10 bases lining up with TRBD1. Looked up from germline, CDR1 is DFQATT and CDR2 is SNEGSKA (reference sequence). There are 19 residues in the CDR3. V trimming: 3 bases; J trimming: 7 bases; junction bases outside the gene matches: 22. This CDR3 is CSASRQGAAPNQIFYTQYF. The CDR3 nucleotides are TGCAGTGCTAGTAGACAGGGGGCAGCACCCAACCAGATATTTTATACGCAGTATTTT.

The chain has TRBV28 and TRBJ1-6; a weak D match, TRBD1 (6 bases). The ends were cut back, 8 bases at V and 8 bases at J, with 19 bases in the middle. This CDR3 contains 15 residues. In germline, CDR1 is MDHEN, CDR2 SYDVKM. CDR3 in DNA: TGTGCCAGCCGTTGGACAGCCAGAATCGATTCACCCCTCCACTTT. Its protein product is CASRWTARIDSPLHF.